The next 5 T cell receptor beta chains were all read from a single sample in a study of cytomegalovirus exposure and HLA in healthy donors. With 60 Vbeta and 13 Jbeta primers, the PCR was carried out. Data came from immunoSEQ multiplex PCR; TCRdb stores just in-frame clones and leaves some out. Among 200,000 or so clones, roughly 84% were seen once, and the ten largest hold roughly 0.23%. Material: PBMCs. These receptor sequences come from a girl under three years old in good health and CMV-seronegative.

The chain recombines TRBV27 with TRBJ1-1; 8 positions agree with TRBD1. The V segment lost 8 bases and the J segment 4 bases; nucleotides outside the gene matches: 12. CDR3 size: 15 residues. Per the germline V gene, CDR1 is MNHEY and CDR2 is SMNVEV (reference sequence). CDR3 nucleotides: TGTGCCAGCCGTGCAGGACAGGGCTACGGCACTGAAGCTTTCTTT. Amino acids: CASRAGQGYGTEAFF.

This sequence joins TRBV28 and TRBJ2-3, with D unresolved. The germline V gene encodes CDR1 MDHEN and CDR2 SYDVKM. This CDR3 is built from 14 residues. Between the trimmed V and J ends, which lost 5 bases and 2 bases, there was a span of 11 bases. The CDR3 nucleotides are TGTGCCAGCAGTCCCCGGAGAAACACAGATACGCAGTATTTT. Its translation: CASSPRRNTDTQYF.

CDR3: CATSKNWGDEQFF. CDR3 coding DNA: TGTGCCACCAGCAAGAATTGGGGCGATGAGCAGTTCTTC. The chain has TRBV15 and TRBJ2-1; possibly TRBD1 for D (5 bases). V lost 4 bases and J lost 8, with 12 bases in between. This CDR3 region has 13 residues. The germline gives CDR1 LNHNV, CDR2 YYDKDF (reference sequence).

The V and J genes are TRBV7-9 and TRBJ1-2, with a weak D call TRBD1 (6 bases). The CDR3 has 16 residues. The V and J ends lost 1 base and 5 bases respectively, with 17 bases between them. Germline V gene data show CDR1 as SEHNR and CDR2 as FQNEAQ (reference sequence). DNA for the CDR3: TGTGCCAGCAGCTTAGGGGGACCAGGGGCCAGTTATGGCTACACCTTC. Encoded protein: CASSLGGPGASYGYTF. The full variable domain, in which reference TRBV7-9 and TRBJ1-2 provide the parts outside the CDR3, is DTGVSQNPRHKITKRGQNVTFRCDPISEHNRLYWYRQTLGQGPEFLTYFQNEAQLEKSRLLSDRFSAERPKGSFSTLEIQRTEQGDSAMYLCASSLGGPGASYGYTFGSGTRLTVV.

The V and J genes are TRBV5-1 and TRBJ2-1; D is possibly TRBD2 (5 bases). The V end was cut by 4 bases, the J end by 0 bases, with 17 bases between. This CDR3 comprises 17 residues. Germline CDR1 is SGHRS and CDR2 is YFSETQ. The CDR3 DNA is TGCGCCAGCAGCCCACTTTCTAGCTTGCGCTCCTACAATGAGCAGTTCTTC. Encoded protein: CASSPLSSLRSYNEQFF.